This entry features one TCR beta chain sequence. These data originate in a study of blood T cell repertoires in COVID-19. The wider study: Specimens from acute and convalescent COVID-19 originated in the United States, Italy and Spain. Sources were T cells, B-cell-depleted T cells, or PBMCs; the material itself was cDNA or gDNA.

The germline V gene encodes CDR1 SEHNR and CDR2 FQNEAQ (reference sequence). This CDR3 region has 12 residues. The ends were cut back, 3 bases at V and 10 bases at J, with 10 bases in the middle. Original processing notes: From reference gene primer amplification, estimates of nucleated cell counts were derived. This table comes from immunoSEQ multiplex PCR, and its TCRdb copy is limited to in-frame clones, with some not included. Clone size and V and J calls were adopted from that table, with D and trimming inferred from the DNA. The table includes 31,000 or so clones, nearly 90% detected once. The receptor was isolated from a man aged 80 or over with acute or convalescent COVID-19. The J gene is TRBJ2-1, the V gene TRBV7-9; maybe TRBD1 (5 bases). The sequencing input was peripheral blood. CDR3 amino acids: CASSFGAYEQFF. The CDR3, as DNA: TGTGCCAGCAGCTTTGGGGCTTACGAGCAGTTCTTC.